This TCR beta chain is from a study of blood T cell repertoires in COVID-19. Study processing details: By means of reference gene primer amplification, nucleated cell counts were estimated. Repertoires were generated with immunoSEQ multiplex PCR, while TCRdb's copy carries only in-frame clones and drops some. That table supplies the V and J calls and clone size; D and trimming were determined from the DNA. The sample consists of about 170,000 clones, around 67% of them appearing once. The CDR3 consists of 16 residues. The germline V gene encodes CDR1 KGHDR and CDR2 SFDVKD. V gave up 7 bases and J gave up 2 bases, with 18 bases separating them.

Material: peripheral blood. The sequence was obtained from a woman over 75 with acute or convalescent COVID-19. This chain links TRBV24-1 with TRBJ2-3; D might be TRBD2 (6 bases). CDR3 DNA: TGTGCCACCAGGCCCACCGTAGCGGACTTCACAGATACGCAGTATTTT. This sequence encodes CATRPTVADFTDTQYF.